Listed here are 10 T cell receptor beta chains from one sample, sequenced in a study of blood T cell repertoires in COVID-19. Clones were sequenced by immunoSEQ multiplex PCR, and TCRdb holds only the in-frame ones, with some missing. The sample lists about 180,000 clones, over 75% occurring once. The sample was peripheral blood. The receptors here all came from a man in his forties with active or convalescent COVID-19.

For this clone: Other DNA sequences in the sample encode the same CDR3. The gene calls are TRBV3-1 (or the pseudogene TRBV3-2) and TRBJ1-2; D call uncertain. CDR1 LGHDT and CDR2 YNNKEL come from the germline V gene (reference sequence). The CDR3 sequence is 13 residues long. Trimming stripped 2 bases from V and 4 bases from J, with 8 bases between. The CDR3 DNA is TGTGCCAGCAGCCAACTTAGATCCTATGGCTACACCTTC. It translates to CASSQLRSYGYTF.

The chain joins TRBV3-1 (or the pseudogene TRBV3-2) to TRBJ2-3; D is possibly TRBD1 (6 bases). Trimming took 0 bases from V and 5 from J, leaving 18 bases between them. The CDR3 length is 17 residues. Germline V gene sequence: CDR1 LGHDT, CDR2 YNNKEL (reference sequence). CDR3 amino acids: CASSQDTVDRFGDTQYF. CDR3 DNA sequence: TGTGCCAGCAGCCAAGATACAGTAGACAGGTTTGGAGATACGCAGTATTTT.

The chain employs TRBV7-8 and TRBJ1-5; tentative D call: TRBD1 (5 bases). This CDR3 is built from 16 residues. V dropped 0 bases and J dropped 6 bases, with 15 bases sitting between them. Looked up from germline, CDR1 is SGHVS and CDR2 is FQNEAQ. The CDR3 nucleotides read TGTGCCAGCAGCTTAGCAAGGCGGGGGATTGGTCAGCCCCAGCATTTT. Encoded protein: CASSLARRGIGQPQHF. The full variable domain, completed using reference TRBV7-8 and TRBJ1-5, is GAGVSQSPRYKVAKRGQDVALRCDPISGHVSLFWYQQALGQGPEFLTYFQNEAQLDKSGLPSDRFFAERPEGSVSTLKIQRTQQEDSAVYLCASSLARRGIGQPQHFGDGTRLSIL.

V gene TRBV11-2 combines with J gene TRBJ2-3, with TRBD2 identical over 7 bases. The V gene end was trimmed by 5 bases and the J gene end by 0 bases; junction bases not matched to a gene: 5. Per the germline V gene, CDR1 is SGHAT and CDR2 is FQNNGV. This CDR3 has 15 residues. The CDR3 sequence is CASSPGGSSTDTQYF. For the CDR3, the DNA is TGTGCCAGCAGCCCGGGAGGTTCTAGCACAGATACGCAGTATTTT.

Here the CDR3 reads CSSTSRNEQFF. CDR3 sequence (DNA): TGCAGTTCGACTAGCCGCAATGAGCAGTTCTTC. V gene TRBV20-1 combines with J gene TRBJ2-1, with 7 bases identical to TRBD2. The germline V gene has CDR1 DFQATT and CDR2 SNEGSKA (reference sequence). The CDR3 is 11 amino acids. The trim removed 8 bases at V and 6 bases at J, leaving 4 bases unmatched.

The V call is TRBV28, the J call TRBJ2-1; the D is unclear. CDR1 is MDHEN and CDR2 is SYDVKM in the germline V gene. This CDR3 contains 13 residues. V lost 2 bases to trimming and J lost 7 bases, with 9 bases between them. This CDR3 is CASSLISRNEQFF. CDR3 sequence (DNA): TGTGCCAGCAGTTTAATTTCTAGGAATGAGCAGTTCTTC.

The chain couples TRBV30 to TRBJ1-2, with D possibly matching TRBD1 (5 bases). Germline V CDR1 and CDR2: GTSNPN, SVGIG (reference sequence). The CDR3 extends over 11 amino acids. Trimming shortened V by 4 bases and J by 5 bases, and 8 bases separated the two germline ends. The CDR3 bases are TGTGCCTGGACAGGGTTATATGGCTACACCTTC. Protein product: CAWTGLYGYTF.

V gene TRBV6-5 combines with J gene TRBJ1-2; no clear D gene. Germline V gene sequence: CDR1 MNHEY, CDR2 SVGAGI. V lost 6 bases and J lost 4, with 12 bases in between. The CDR3 covers 13 residues. The CDR3 here is CASRSHSLYGYTF. In DNA form, the CDR3 reads TGTGCCAGCAGGTCCCACAGCCTCTATGGCTACACCTTC.

The rearrangement joins TRBV9 to TRBJ1-1; D unclear. Trimming stripped 3 bases from V and 3 bases from J, with 15 bases between. Germline lookup yields CDR1 SGDLS and CDR2 YYNGEE. The CDR3 contains 15 residues. CDR3 in amino acids: CASSGSAVVDTEAFF. The CDR3 DNA reads TGTGCCAGCAGCGGTTCGGCGGTCGTAGACACTGAAGCTTTCTTT.

The V and J genes are TRBV6-5 and TRBJ1-6; TRBD1 matches 8 bases. V lost 2 bases, J lost 5 bases, and 5 bases stayed unmatched. The CDR3 loop spans 16 amino acids. Looked up from germline, CDR1 is MNHEY and CDR2 is SVGAGI. CDR3 protein: CASSYQGAVNNSPLHF. CDR3 bases: TGTGCCAGCAGTTACCAGGGGGCGGTTAATAATTCACCCCTCCACTTT.